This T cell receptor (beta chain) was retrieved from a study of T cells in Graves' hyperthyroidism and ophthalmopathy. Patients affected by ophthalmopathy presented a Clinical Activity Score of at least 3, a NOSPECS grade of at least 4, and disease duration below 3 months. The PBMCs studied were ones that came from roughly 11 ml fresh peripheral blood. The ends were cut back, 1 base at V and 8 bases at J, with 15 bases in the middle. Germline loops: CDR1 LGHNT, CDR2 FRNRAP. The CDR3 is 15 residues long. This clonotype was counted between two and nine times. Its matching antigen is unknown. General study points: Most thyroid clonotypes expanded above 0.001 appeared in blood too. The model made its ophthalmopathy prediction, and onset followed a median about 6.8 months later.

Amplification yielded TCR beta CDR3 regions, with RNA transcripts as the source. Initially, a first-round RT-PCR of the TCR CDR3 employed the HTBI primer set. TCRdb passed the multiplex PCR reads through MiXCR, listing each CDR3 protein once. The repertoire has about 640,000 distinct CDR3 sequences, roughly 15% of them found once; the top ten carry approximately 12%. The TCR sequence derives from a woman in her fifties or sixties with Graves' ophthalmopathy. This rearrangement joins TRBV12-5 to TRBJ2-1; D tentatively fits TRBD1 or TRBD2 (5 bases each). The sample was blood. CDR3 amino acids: CASGLDRSRGDEQFF. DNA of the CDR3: TGTGCTAGTGGTTTGGACAGATCGAGGGGCGATGAGCAGTTCTTC.